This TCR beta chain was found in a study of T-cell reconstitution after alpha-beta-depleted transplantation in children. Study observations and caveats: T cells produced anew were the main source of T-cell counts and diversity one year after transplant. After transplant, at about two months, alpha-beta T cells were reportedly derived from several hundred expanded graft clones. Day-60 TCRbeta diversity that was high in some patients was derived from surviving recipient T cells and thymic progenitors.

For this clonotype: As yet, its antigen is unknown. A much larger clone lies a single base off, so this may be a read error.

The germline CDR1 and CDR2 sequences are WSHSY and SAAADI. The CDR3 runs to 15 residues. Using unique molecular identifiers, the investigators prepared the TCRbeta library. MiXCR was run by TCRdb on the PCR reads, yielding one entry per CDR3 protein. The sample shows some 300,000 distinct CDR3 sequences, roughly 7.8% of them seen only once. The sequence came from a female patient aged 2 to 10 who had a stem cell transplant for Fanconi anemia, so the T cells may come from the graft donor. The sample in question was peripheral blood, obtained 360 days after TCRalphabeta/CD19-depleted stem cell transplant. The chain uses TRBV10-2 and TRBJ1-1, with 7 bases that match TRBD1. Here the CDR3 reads CPSSAGTALNTEAFF. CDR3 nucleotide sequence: TGCCCCAGCAGCGCCGGGACAGCTTTGAACACTGAAGCTTTCTTT.